These T cell receptor beta chains were read from a single sample in a study of T cells in tuberculosis. Some clones are missing from TCRdb's copy, which holds only in-frame ones; the method was immunoSEQ multiplex PCR. Among approximately 30,000 clones, just under 95% were seen once, and the ten largest hold about 7.8%. Source material: PBMCs. These receptors came from a donor aged 10-30 years with latent tuberculosis or without tuberculosis infection. Some clones in this sample may be carry-over from other donors' samples. CDR3s leave out the opening cysteine and the closing phenylalanine or tryptophan.

J | V | CDR3
TRBJ1-2 | TRBV30 | AWSSHLQPKYGYT
TRBJ1-2 | TRBV5-1 | ASRDPGQGAWGYT
TRBJ1-1 | TRBV27 | ASSLTGVTEAF
TRBJ2-3 | TRBV7-9 | ASSSSGGGDTQY
TRBJ1-1 | TRBV2 | ASRLSRNTEAF
TRBJ1-5 | TRBV19 | ASSRSKNQPQH
TRBJ1-3 | TRBV30 | AWSRSGGLDTIY
TRBJ1-5 | TRBV19 | ASRGGTGRQPQH
TRBJ2-5 | TRBV7-8 | ASSFSSGQETQY
TRBJ1-1 | TRBV30 | AWRDRSPEAF
TRBJ1-1 | TRBV7-9 | ASSLRSGGPEAF
TRBJ1-6 | TRBV28 | ASSAGRSNNSPLH
TRBJ2-7 | TRBV19 | ASSTSQTTNSYEQY
TRBJ2-7 | TRBV27 | ASSLNGGGYEQY
TRBJ2-6 | TRBV6-1 | ASSEGGSGANVLT
TRBJ2-3 | TRBV9 | ASSVEERDTDTQY
TRBJ2-7 | TRBV7-9 | ASSPIPYEQY
TRBJ1-1 | TRBV6-1 | ASSPGNTEAF
TRBJ2-7 | TRBV2 | ASSIGGPYEQY
TRBJ1-2 | TRBV30 | AWSVGEGPYGYT
TRBJ1-2 | TRBV6-1 | ASTDRRAYGYT
TRBJ1-1 | TRBV10-1 | ASSERDSRNTEAF
TRBJ1-1 | TRBV5-1 | ASSWGQGANTEAF
TRBJ1-3 | TRBV30 | ASGDGGNTIY
TRBJ1-1 | TRBV6-6 | AGGQGAEAF
TRBJ2-6 | TRBV25-1 | ASSEYTGANVLT
TRBJ2-3 | TRBV5-4 | ASSGQGLSDTQY
TRBJ2-3 | TRBV7-2 | ASSLYGQGGSDTQY
TRBJ2-5 | TRBV6-5 | ASSLVAGAGETQY
TRBJ2-7 | TRBV6-1 | ASSNNLAYEQY
TRBJ1-2 | TRBV13 | ASSPRGEAYGYT
TRBJ1-4 | TRBV5-8 | ASSPYRTTNEKLF
TRBJ1-2 | TRBV25-1 | ASSTGMSYGYT
TRBJ2-7 | TRBV5-4 | ASSLGQVPYEQY
TRBJ2-1 | TRBV6-6 | ASSYIPDNEQF
TRBJ1-2 | TRBV11-2 | ASSLDPSGFGGYT
TRBJ2-1 | TRBV28 | ASSLSGTYNEQF
TRBJ2-3 | TRBV2 | ASSALGTDTQY
TRBJ2-4 | TRBV5-4 | ASSGRDGKNIQY
TRBJ1-2 | TRBV19 | ASSIGGEPNYGYT
TRBJ2-7 | TRBV19 | ASSISASESYEQY
TRBJ2-7 | TRBV15 | ATSRRQGGYEQY
TRBJ2-7 | TRBV27 | ASSFYRETYEQY
TRBJ1-1 | TRBV6-5 | ASRNRKSTEAF
TRBJ2-2 | TRBV6-6 | ASSYSITGDTGELF
TRBJ2-7 | TRBV6-1 | ASSGRWGPSYEQY
TRBJ2-7 | TRBV6-5 | ASSYVAGGSYEQY
TRBJ1-5 | TRBV7-8 | ASSPSGRDQPQH
TRBJ1-5 | TRBV5-6 | ASSLGGGQPQH